A single sample gave rise to the 28 T cell receptor beta chains below, sequenced in a study of shared clonotypes between healthy human individuals. CD45RO-negative, CCR7-selected cells formed the naive CD8 fraction, which excluded terminally differentiated effector memory CD45RA+ cells. Generated by immunoSEQ multiplex PCR, the TCRdb table keeps only in-frame clones and is missing some. Among around 600,000 clones listed, roughly 95% were seen once. Sequenced material: naive CD8+ T cells sorted from blood. Receptors were obtained from a woman aged 25-40 years in good health.

This chain links TRBV4-2 with TRBJ2-1; D unclear. Germline CDR1 is LGHNA and CDR2 is YNFKEQ. The CDR3 has 17 amino acids. Trimming left V 0 bases short and J 2 bases short, with 14 bases between. The CDR3 here is CASSQENVGDTYNEQFF. The CDR3 nucleotides read TGTGCCAGCAGCCAAGAAAATGTGGGTGATACCTACAATGAGCAGTTCTTC.

The CDR3 DNA sequence: TGTGCCAGCAGCCCGAGCTGGGGAGAGGAGCAGTACTTC. Translation: CASSPSWGEEQYF. The rearrangement uses TRBV9 and TRBJ2-7; tentatively, D is TRBD2 (5 bases). This CDR3 contains 13 residues. Germline V gene sequence: CDR1 SGDLS, CDR2 YYNGEE. Trimming removed 4 bases from V and 7 bases from J, with 15 bases in between.

V and J are TRBV7-8 and TRBJ2-1; 9 positions match TRBD2. Losses at the gene ends were 1 base for V and 5 bases for J; bases not matched to a gene: 6. The CDR3 runs 16 residues. CDR1 and CDR2 from the germline V gene are SGHVS and FQNEAQ. The CDR3 nucleotides are TGTGCCAGCAGCTTAGTGCTAGCGGGGCTAGACAATGAGCAGTTCTTC. Translated, it gives CASSLVLAGLDNEQFF.

V is TRBV7-8 and J is TRBJ2-1, with D possibly being TRBD2 (5 bases). The V gene's germline CDR1 is SGHVS and CDR2 FQNEAQ. V lost 4 bases, J lost 8 bases, and 9 bases lay in between. The CDR3 contains 12 residues. The CDR3 loop reads CASSWSGDEQFF. CDR3 DNA: TGTGCCAGCAGCTGGAGCGGAGATGAGCAGTTCTTC. Full variable domain (outside the CDR3, taken from reference TRBV7-8 and TRBJ2-1): GAGVSQSPRYKVAKRGQDVALRCDPISGHVSLFWYQQALGQGPEFLTYFQNEAQLDKSGLPSDRFFAERPEGSVSTLKIQRTQQEDSAVYLCASSWSGDEQFFGPGTRLTVL.

CDR3 bases: TGCAGCGTTGAAACTGGAGACAACGTTTACAATGAGCAGTTCTTC. This sequence encodes CSVETGDNVYNEQFF. This chain joins TRBV29-1 and TRBJ2-1; the D is unclear. The V and J ends lost 2 bases and 4 bases respectively, with 15 bases between them. The CDR3 covers 15 residues. Germline values: CDR1 SQVTM, CDR2 ANQGSEA.

The chain recombines TRBV7-2 with TRBJ1-1; D possibly corresponds to TRBD1 (5 bases). Trimming removed 3 bases from V and 4 bases from J, with 12 bases in between. Looked up from germline, CDR1 is SGHTA and CDR2 is FQGNSA. The CDR3 runs to 14 residues. The CDR3 coding sequence is TGTGCCAGCAGCTTTGAGAGGGGAGGCACTGAAGCTTTCTTT. Encoded protein: CASSFERGGTEAFF.

This sequence joins TRBV2 and TRBJ2-2; D ambiguous. The CDR3 contains 14 residues. Trimming cost V 3 bases and J 4 bases, with 9 bases left between them. Germline V gene data show CDR1 as SNHLY and CDR2 as FYNNEI. The CDR3 loop is CASSDEQRTGELFF. For the CDR3, the DNA is TGTGCCAGCAGTGATGAGCAGCGCACCGGGGAGCTGTTTTTT.

A note on this clone: The same CDR3 also results from other DNA sequences found in this sample. This chain uses TRBV19 with TRBJ2-7; the D call may be TRBD1 or TRBD2 (5 bases each). With 6 bases removed from V and 0 bases from J, the gap between germline ends came to 9 bases. The germline V gene has CDR1 LNHDA and CDR2 SQIVND (reference sequence). The CDR3 consists of 13 residues. The CDR3 region is CASSAGGSYEQYF. CDR3 coding DNA: TGTGCCAGTAGCGCTGGGGGCTCCTACGAGCAGTACTTC.

The rearrangement joins TRBV2 to TRBJ2-1; D unclear. The CDR3 extends over 14 amino acids. V lost 10 bases, J lost 4 bases, and 17 bases lay in between. From germline, CDR1 is SNHLY and CDR2 FYNNEI. The CDR3: CAIRHQASYNEQFF. CDR3 sequence (DNA): TGTGCCATCCGACACCAAGCCTCTTACAATGAGCAGTTCTTC.

The chain links TRBV28 to TRBJ2-2; D not resolved. Germline V gives CDR1 MDHEN, CDR2 SYDVKM. CDR3 length: 16 amino acids. V lost 8 bases to trimming and J lost 7 bases, with 23 bases between them. CDR3 sequence (DNA): TGTGCCAGCTCACCGATCGGACGGAGAAGAGACGGGGAGCTGTTTTTT. Encoded protein: CASSPIGRRRDGELFF.

The V call is TRBV2, the J call TRBJ2-2, with D perhaps being TRBD1 or TRBD2 (6 bases each). Trimming pared 6 bases from V and 0 bases from J, leaving 14 bases between. CDR3 length: 16 amino acids. CDR1 is SNHLY and CDR2 is FYNNEI in the germline V gene. The CDR3 nucleotides are TGTGCCAGCAGGGAACGGGGGCCCACGAACACCGGGGAGCTGTTTTTT. Translation: CASRERGPTNTGELFF.

With respect to this clone: The same CDR3 is also encoded by other DNA sequences in this sample. The chain recombines TRBV11-2 with TRBJ2-7; 8 bases agree with TRBD1. CDR1 and CDR2 from the germline V gene are SGHAT and FQNNGV. The trim removed 1 base at V and 3 bases at J, leaving 2 bases unmatched. The CDR3 consists of 14 residues. Here the CDR3 reads CASSLGTGSYEQYF. The CDR3 nucleotides are TGTGCCAGCAGCTTAGGGACAGGGAGCTACGAGCAGTACTTC.

The chain recombines TRBV7-2 with TRBJ2-1, with 9 bases aligning to TRBD2. This CDR3 region has 16 residues. After removal of 2 bases from V and 5 bases from J, the junction contained 7 bases not matched to a gene. Per germline, CDR1 SGHTA and CDR2 FQGNSA. CDR3 sequence: CASSLLAGDLHNEQFF. DNA of the CDR3: TGTGCCAGCAGCTTATTAGCGGGAGACCTTCACAATGAGCAGTTCTTC.

The CDR3 reads CASSLLAGVEEQYF. As DNA, the CDR3 is TGTGCCAGCAGTTTACTAGCGGGAGTGGAGGAGCAGTACTTC. The chain has TRBV28 and TRBJ2-7, with 10 bases matching TRBD2. The CDR3 has 14 amino acids. Unmatched junction bases numbered 5, after V lost 2 bases and J lost 7 bases. Germline CDR1 and CDR2: MDHEN and SYDVKM.

J is TRBJ2-2 and V is TRBV2; TRBD2 aligns across 13 bases. Losses at the gene ends were 0 bases for V and 3 bases for J; bases not matched to a gene: 4. CDR1 and CDR2 (germline): SNHLY, FYNNEI. The length of the CDR3 is 18 residues. Here the CDR3 reads CASSEAGLAGADTGELFF. In nucleotides, the CDR3 is TGTGCCAGCAGTGAAGCTGGACTAGCGGGAGCGGACACCGGGGAGCTGTTTTTT.

The chain recombines TRBV28 with TRBJ1-4, with D maybe TRBD1 (6 bases). Germline V gene data show CDR1 as MDHEN and CDR2 as SYDVKM. The CDR3 is 14 residues long. V was clipped by 1 base and J by 8 bases, with 11 bases between them. CDR3: CASSLYRAEEKLFF. The CDR3 DNA is TGTGCCAGCAGTTTATACAGGGCGGAGGAAAAACTGTTTTTT.

The chain combines TRBV28 with TRBJ1-3; D gene ambiguous. Germline V gives CDR1 MDHEN, CDR2 SYDVKM. CDR3 length: 13 amino acids. Trimming shortened V by 8 bases and J by 4 bases, and 12 bases separated the two germline ends. In DNA form, the CDR3 reads TGTGCCAGCTTCCACTCCGGGGGAAACACCATATATTTT. Translating gives CASFHSGGNTIYF. Using reference TRBV28 and TRBJ1-3 for the parts outside the CDR3, the full variable domain is DVKVTQSSRYLVKRTGEKVFLECVQDMDHENMFWYRQDPGLGLRLIYFSYDVKMKEKGDIPEGYSVSREKKERFSLILESASTNQTSMYLCASFHSGGNTIYFGEGSWLTVV.

The chain is built from TRBV6-4 and TRBJ2-3; 10 nucleotides line up with TRBD2. Germline V gene sequence: CDR1 MRHNA, CDR2 SNTAGT. The CDR3 contains 15 residues. Trimming cost V 5 bases and J 1 base; bases outside gene matches: 3. The CDR3 sequence: CASSLLAGGTDTQYF. DNA for the CDR3: TGTGCCAGCAGTCTTCTAGCGGGAGGCACAGATACGCAGTATTTT.

The V and J genes are TRBV10-2 and TRBJ1-5; D remains unclear. V was pared by 6 bases and J by 3 bases, with 15 bases between. Germline V CDR1 and CDR2: WSHSY, SAAADI. The CDR3 spans 15 residues. The CDR3 spells CASSPHGEFNQPQHF. For the CDR3, the DNA is TGCGCCAGCAGCCCCCACGGCGAATTCAATCAGCCCCAGCATTTT.

The chain combines TRBV19 with TRBJ2-7, with D perhaps given as TRBD1 or TRBD2 (5 bases each). Trimming removed 3 bases at V and 3 bases at J, with 12 bases between. CDR3 length: 14 residues. Germline V gives CDR1 LNHDA, CDR2 SQIVND (reference sequence). The CDR3 is CASSIRDGLYEQYF. DNA for the CDR3: TGTGCCAGTAGTATTCGGGACGGACTCTACGAGCAGTACTTC.

The gene calls are TRBV7-8 and TRBJ2-5; the D gene is possibly TRBD2 (5 bases). Germline loops: CDR1 SGHVS, CDR2 FQNEAQ. The length of the CDR3 is 15 residues. Deletions cut 5 bases from V and 5 bases from J, with 18 bases between. This CDR3 is CASSTPAGPRETQYF. The CDR3 region has the DNA TGTGCCAGCAGCACACCCGCGGGTCCGAGGGAGACCCAGTACTTC.

V and J are TRBV27 and TRBJ1-1; tentatively, D is TRBD1 (5 bases). The CDR3 contains 11 residues. V dropped 6 bases and J dropped 10 bases, with 12 bases sitting between them. Germline CDR1 MNHEY, CDR2 SMNVEV (reference sequence). CDR3: CASRQGLTAFF. In DNA, the CDR3 is TGTGCCAGCAGGCAGGGCCTTACAGCTTTCTTT.

The chain combines TRBV4-1 with TRBJ2-7; weak D call: TRBD1 (6 bases). Between the trimmed V and J ends, which lost 4 bases and 3 bases, there was a span of 16 bases. Germline-derived CDR1 and CDR2 are MGHRA and YSYEKL. The CDR3 sequence is 15 residues long. CDR3 coding DNA: TGCGCCAGCAGCCTATGGGACAAAGAGGGCTACGAGCAGTACTTC. This codes for CASSLWDKEGYEQYF.

The rearrangement links TRBV27 to TRBJ2-7; no clear D. This CDR3 contains 13 residues. CDR1 is MNHEY and CDR2 is SMNVEV in the germline V gene (reference sequence). V was cut by 0 bases and J by 4 bases, with 7 bases left in between. The CDR3 DNA follows: TGTGCCAGCAGTTTATCGCACCCTTACGAGCAGTACTTC. This gives the protein CASSLSHPYEQYF.

The gene calls are TRBV9 and TRBJ1-1; tentatively, D is TRBD1 (5 bases). Germline-derived CDR1 and CDR2 are SGDLS and YYNGEE. Trimming left V 2 bases short and J 1 base short, with 12 bases between. CDR3 length: 15 residues. The DNA of the CDR3 is TGTGCCAGCAGCGTCCTCAGGGATGGGAACACTGAAGCTTTCTTT. This encodes CASSVLRDGNTEAFF.

This clone was seen only once. The chain is built from TRBV18 and TRBJ2-7, with D perhaps TRBD2 (5 bases). The germline CDR1 and CDR2 sequences are KGHSH and LQKENI. Deletions cut 5 bases from V and 4 bases from J, with 15 bases between. The CDR3 covers 14 residues. In nucleotides, the CDR3 is TGTGCCAGCTCAGAGGGCGCCCCGGGGTACGAGCAGTACTTC. This sequence encodes CASSEGAPGYEQYF.

The V and J genes are TRBV28 and TRBJ1-1; 9 bases align to TRBD1. The V gene's germline CDR1 is MDHEN and CDR2 SYDVKM. V was clipped by 3 bases and J by 1 base; unmatched bases: 6. The CDR3 sequence is 16 residues long. The DNA of the CDR3 is TGTGCCAGCAGTTTCCCTCAGACAGGGGGGAACACTGAAGCTTTCTTT. This translates into CASSFPQTGGNTEAFF.

The chain carries TRBV7-8 and TRBJ2-7; D is ambiguous. Trimming pared 5 bases from V and 0 bases from J, leaving 14 bases between. Germline V gene data show CDR1 as SGHVS and CDR2 as FQNEAQ. This CDR3 comprises 15 residues. CDR3 sequence reads: CASSPGSKPSYEQYF. DNA of the CDR3: TGTGCCAGCAGCCCCGGGTCCAAACCCTCCTACGAGCAGTACTTC.